The entry below gives a single TCR beta chain sequence along with its context. Its antigen specificity is not known. Per-nucleotide qualities are absent, and no much larger clonotype sits a single base away. The sample is drawn from a study of T cell clones after liver transplantation (dated by TCRdb to about 2019). For the wider study: Samples were obtained from ITN030ST, a randomized trial in which withdrawal of immunosuppression was attempted within 2 years of liver transplantation. Third party-reactive TCRbeta sequences from pre-transplant MLRs were also identified as an antigen-independent comparator for donor-reactive sequences. Three of the eight recipients were HCV-positive; the others were transplanted for non-autoimmune, non-viral indications. After a pre-transplant mixed lymphocyte reaction, TCRbeta sequencing was used to pinpoint donor-reactive T cell clones, which were subsequently tracked in post-transplant blood. The study cohort included 8 liver transplant recipients, of whom 3 were classified as tolerant and 5 as non-tolerant. Blood samples were collected pre-transplant, then pre-randomization ahead of withdrawal, and finally post-randomization once withdrawal had either been completed or failed. Tolerance was defined as complete immunosuppression withdrawal for at least one year with no rise in liver enzymes beyond twice the upper limit of normal. No induction therapy was given to the subjects, and standard immunosuppression was administered until randomization at 12-24 months post-transplant. Study-level results and caveats: A greater decline was seen for donor-reactive sequences than for third party-reactive sequences, suggesting partial antigen-specific deletion unrelated to withdrawal success. Because allograft tissue specimens were not available, migration of donor-reactive T cells into the graft, rather than deletion, may have occurred. In 5 of 8 subjects, regardless of tolerance or HCV status, circulating donor-reactive CD4 TCRbeta sequences dropped significantly post-transplant. After accounting for repertoire turnover, donor-reactive detection was significantly reduced in 7 of 8 subjects for CD4 and 8 of 8 for CD8. Low numbers of available donor cells limited the measurable donor-reactive repertoire in two subjects. Conclusions were preliminary, limited by small, heterogeneous patient numbers and non-standardized post-transplant time points.

Unstimulated PBMCs, after thawing, were stained for CD3, CD4 and CD8 and then FACS-sorted into CD3+CD4+ and CD3+CD8+ populations. Randomization to immunosuppression withdrawal applied to every one of the 8 studied subjects. The Qiagen DNeasy Blood and Tissue Kit was used for isolation of genomic DNA. The germline V gene (reference sequence) sets CDR1 to LNHDA and CDR2 to SQIVND. The junction carries 13 bases between V and J, which are trimmed by 4 bases and 0 bases respectively. From its cysteine to its phenylalanine, the CDR3 spans 16 amino acids. The sequence is cut down to CDR3 DNA, 48 bases in frame from base 1. Using immunoSEQ, frozen genomic DNA was subjected to high-throughput TCRbeta CDR3 sequencing, a process that included PCR amplification, mapping, bias correction and internal controls. On the authors' methods: Productive rearrangements were kept, and unique TCRbeta sequences were defined by CDR3 nucleotide sequence plus V and J gene. A sequence counted as donor-reactive only if the sequence showed at least 5-fold expansion in CFSE-low cells compared with unstimulated pre-transplant cells and had a frequency of at least 0.01%. Minimum frequency thresholds were set for each subject based on the unstimulated sample with the lowest template count, ensuring at least 90% detection power. Repertoire turnover was measured by Jensen-Shannon divergence between the top 1000 TCRbeta sequences post- and pre-transplant. Changes in detection of donor-reactive sequences were assessed with two-sided Fisher's exact tests. TCRdb holds this immuneACCESS table with in-frame rearrangements only. Some clones are missing; in checked studies, unresolved V genes explain under half, and the rest has no known cause. V, J and clone size reflect that table, while D and trimming were determined from the DNA. The sample has under 55,000 clones on record, roughly 84% of them singletons. The ten top clones hold 2% to 2.5% of the sample.

The sequencing here drew on CD4+ T cells from blood, taken 24 months after liver transplant. The sequence joins TRBV19 to TRBJ2-1, with the identity of the D gene unclear. This TCR was recovered from a human patient who received a liver transplant. In transplant recipients, some T cells may be of donor rather than host origin. CDR3 sequence: CASSSDSANSYNEQFF. The nucleotides are TGTGCCAGTAGTAGCGATTCAGCGAACTCCTACAATGAGCAGTTCTTC.